The rows below give T cell receptor beta chains drawn from one sample of a study of shared clonotypes between healthy human individuals. TCRdb keeps only in-frame clones here, not all; method: immunoSEQ multiplex PCR. The sample includes roughly 2.1 million clones, 90% to 95% of them seen just once. The sample consisted of naive CD8+ T cells from PBMCs. These receptors were taken from a man between 18 and 35 years old in good health. Some clones in this sample may be carry-over from other donors' samples. Each CDR3 is given with its conserved first and last residue. The D gene is left open where the match is weak. Size values are once, few and many counts, or a class for expanded clones, and some rows have none.

j_call d_call v_call clone_size cdr3_aa cdr3_nt
TRBJ2-7 . TRBV27 . CASGFVGLDSYEQYF TGTGCCAGCGGATTCGTGGGACTCGATTCCTACGAGCAGTACTTC
TRBJ1-1 . TRBV19 . CASSVGLNAEAFF TGTGCCAGTAGTGTGGGACTGAACGCTGAAGCTTTCTTT
TRBJ2-7 . TRBV19 . CASSIGAVSYEQYF TGTGCCAGTAGTATAGGAGCGGTTTCCTACGAGCAGTACTTC
TRBJ2-5 TRBD1 TRBV2 once CASRDRGGGETQYF TGTGCCAGCAGGGACAGGGGAGGGGGTGAGACCCAGTACTTC
TRBJ2-5 TRBD2 TRBV23-1 . CASSPTSGQETQYF TGCGCCAGCAGTCCTACTAGCGGCCAAGAGACCCAGTACTTC
TRBJ2-2 . TRBV5-1 . CASKRENTGELFF TGCGCCAGCAAACGGGAGAACACCGGGGAGCTGTTTTTT
TRBJ1-1 . TRBV27 . CGGMNTEAFF TGTGGAGGGATGAACACTGAAGCTTTCTTT
TRBJ1-5 . TRBV6-5 . CASSKRVGGTQHF TGTGCCAGCAGTAAACGTGTTGGGGGGACCCAGCATTTT
TRBJ2-1 TRBD2 TRBV5-1 . CASSFPAGAPTDEQFF TGCGCCAGCAGCTTCCCAGCGGGAGCCCCAACGGATGAGCAGTTCTTC
TRBJ2-6 TRBD1 TRBV2 . CASSVAGGPSGANVLTF TGTGCCAGCAGTGTGGCAGGGGGACCCTCTGGGGCCAACGTCCTGACTTTC
TRBJ2-2 . TRBV12-5 . CASQTDSNTGELFF TGTGCTAGTCAGACGGACTCTAACACCGGGGAGCTGTTTTTT
TRBJ2-6 . TRBV29-1 . CSVRVGWIRDKDVSGANVLTF TGCAGCGTTCGTGTAGGGTGGATCCGGGACAAGGACGTCTCTGGGGCCAACGTCCTGACTTTC
TRBJ2-5 TRBD1 TRBV18 . CASSPPGTGHQETQYF TGTGCCAGCTCACCACCGGGGACAGGGCACCAAGAGACCCAGTACTTC
TRBJ2-2 . TRBV27 . CASSLEHSQNTGELFF TGTGCCAGCAGTTTAGAGCACAGCCAGAACACCGGGGAGCTGTTTTTT
TRBJ1-6 . TRBV6-5 . CASSPYNSPLHF TGTGCCAGCAGTCCGTATAATTCACCCCTCCACTTT
TRBJ2-5 . TRBV11-2 . CASSFIGAETQYF TGTGCCAGCAGCTTTATCGGGGCGGAGACCCAGTACTTC
TRBJ2-1 . TRBV5-1 . CASSPLKWQGRNEQFF TGCGCCAGCAGCCCATTAAAGTGGCAGGGGAGGAATGAGCAGTTCTTC
TRBJ1-1 . TRBV29-1 . CSVGRGEGFTEAFF TGCAGCGTTGGACGGGGGGAAGGGTTCACTGAAGCTTTCTTT
TRBJ2-2 TRBD2 TRBV9 . CASSVGGLAGLWGELFF TGTGCCAGCAGCGTCGGTGGGCTAGCGGGATTGTGGGGGGAGCTGTTTTTT
TRBJ2-7 . TRBV7-9 . CASSLHSSYEQYF TGTGCCAGCAGCTTACATAGCTCCTACGAGCAGTACTTC
TRBJ2-3 TRBD2 TRBV9 . CASSTSLRAGGSTDTQYF TGTGCCAGCAGTACTAGCCTCAGAGCGGGAGGGAGCACAGATACGCAGTATTTT
TRBJ2-7 TRBD2 TRBV2 once CASSEQVLAGSYEQYF TGTGCCAGCAGTGAACAGGTGCTAGCGGGGTCCTACGAGCAGTACTTC
TRBJ2-7 . TRBV27 . CASRGRGPLAGEQYF TGTGCCAGCAGGGGAAGGGGACCCTTAGCAGGCGAGCAGTACTTC
TRBJ2-7 TRBD2 TRBV27 . CASSPLAGSPHEQYF TGTGCCAGCAGTCCTCTAGCGGGATCACCCCACGAGCAGTACTTC
TRBJ2-7 . TRBV27 . CASSSPRRGGYEQYF TGTGCCAGCAGTTCCCCGCGCAGGGGCGGGTACGAGCAGTACTTC
TRBJ2-3 . TRBV5-1 . CASSLGGTDTQYF TGCGCCAGCAGCTTGGGGGGAACAGATACGCAGTATTTT
TRBJ2-1 TRBD2 TRBV27 . CASSDGTSGRSHEQFF TGTGCCAGCAGTGACGGGACTAGCGGGAGATCACATGAGCAGTTCTTC
TRBJ1-2 . TRBV15 . CATSSRTGFGGYTF TGTGCCACCAGTAGCCGAACAGGGTTCGGTGGCTACACCTTC
TRBJ2-1 TRBD2 TRBV28 . CASSYSLLAGGPDEQFF TGTGCCAGCAGTTACTCCCTCCTAGCGGGAGGGCCCGATGAGCAGTTCTTC
TRBJ2-6 . TRBV7-9 . CASSIRQDSGANVLTF TGTGCCAGCAGCATCAGACAGGACTCTGGGGCCAACGTCCTGACTTTC
TRBJ1-5 TRBD1 TRBV15 . CATSGQGFDNQPQHF TGTGCCACCAGTGGACAGGGGTTTGACAATCAGCCCCAGCATTTT
TRBJ1-3 . TRBV19 once CASSARGTDSWAGNTIYF TGTGCCAGTAGTGCCCGCGGGACGGATTCATGGGCTGGAAACACCATATATTTT
TRBJ2-1 . TRBV4-3 . CASSGRLDLGNEQFF TGCGCCAGCAGCGGACGACTAGATTTAGGCAATGAGCAGTTCTTC
TRBJ2-7 TRBD1 TRBV11-2 . CASSPKPRDRGPGEQYF TGTGCCAGCAGCCCCAAACCTAGGGACAGGGGGCCCGGTGAGCAGTACTTC
TRBJ2-7 . TRBV29-1 . CSVEGFDRLPYEQYF TGCAGCGTTGAAGGGTTCGACCGACTACCCTACGAGCAGTACTTC
TRBJ1-2 TRBD1 TRBV27 . CASGTGPNYGYTF TGTGCCAGCGGGACAGGTCCTAACTATGGCTACACCTTC
TRBJ2-6 . TRBV29-1 . CSVLTSDPFSGANVLTF TGCAGCGTTCTCACCTCCGACCCTTTCTCTGGGGCCAACGTCCTGACTTTC
TRBJ1-5 TRBD1 TRBV27 . CASSITGTGGQPQHF TGTGCCAGCAGTATAACCGGGACAGGGGGCCAGCCCCAGCATTTT
TRBJ2-2 . TRBV7-9 . CASSSTGARELFF TGTGCCAGCAGCTCCACCGGGGCCCGGGAGCTGTTTTTT
TRBJ1-1 . TRBV7-9 . CASSLFRPDEAFF TGTGCCAGCAGCTTATTCAGGCCGGATGAAGCTTTCTTT
TRBJ1-3 . TRBV13 . CASSLVGEGNTIYF TGTGCCAGCAGCTTAGTGGGGGAGGGAAACACCATATATTTT
TRBJ2-7 TRBD2 TRBV10-3 once CAISLNVGRGSYEQYF TGTGCCATCAGCCTGAACGTGGGGAGGGGCTCCTACGAGCAGTACTTC
TRBJ1-3 . TRBV7-9 . CASSGLGRAVGNTIYF TGTGCCAGCAGCGGCCTAGGCAGGGCGGTTGGAAACACCATATATTTT
TRBJ2-1 . TRBV28 . CASSFPQDSILYNEQFF TGTGCCAGCAGTTTCCCCCAGGATAGCATCCTCTACAATGAGCAGTTCTTC
TRBJ2-7 . TRBV19 . CASSSRTARYEQYF TGTGCCAGTAGTTCTCGGACGGCCCGGTACGAGCAGTACTTC
TRBJ2-1 TRBD2 TRBV7-9 . CASSSSDLAGVNEQFF TGTGCCAGCAGCTCGTCAGACTTAGCGGGAGTAAATGAGCAGTTCTTC
TRBJ2-5 TRBD1 TRBV4-1 . CASSRQGTQETQYF TGCGCCAGCAGCCGACAGGGGACGCAAGAGACCCAGTACTTC
TRBJ1-1 . TRBV7-3 . CASSADLGAEAFF TGTGCCAGCAGCGCGGACCTGGGCGCTGAAGCTTTCTTT
TRBJ2-3 . TRBV7-2 . CASSLEVRRGSTDTQYF TGTGCCAGCAGCTTAGAGGTGCGACGGGGAAGCACAGATACGCAGTATTTT
TRBJ2-2 . TRBV7-3 . CASSLRGRGTGELFF TGTGCCAGCAGCTTAAGGGGACGAGGGACCGGGGAGCTGTTTTTT
TRBJ2-7 TRBD2 TRBV28 once CASSLLLASNEQYF TGTGCCAGCAGTTTACTACTAGCGAGCAACGAGCAGTACTTC
TRBJ2-2 TRBD1 TRBV10-3 few CAITPDRDTGELFF TGTGCCATCACCCCGGACAGGGACACCGGGGAGCTGTTTTTT
TRBJ1-1 TRBD1 TRBV4-1 . CASSLRQGLNTEAFF TGCGCCAGCAGCCTAAGACAGGGGCTAAACACTGAAGCTTTCTTT